These T cell receptor beta chains were read from a single sample in a study of PD-1 blockade in mismatch repair-deficient tumors. The protocol was immunoSEQ multiplex PCR, while the TCRdb copy is restricted to in-frame clones and leaves out a portion. The table shows roughly 79,000 clones, with 80% to 90% occurring only once. The sample in question was peripheral blood, obtained 44 weeks after starting pembrolizumab. The receptors derive from an adult with mismatch repair-deficient cancer. Each CDR3 is given with its conserved first and last residue. Fields, in order: CDR3 length, clone size, J gene, D gene, V gene, CDR3 DNA, CDR3 protein. The D gene is left open where the match is weak. Clone size appears in some rows only: once, few, many, or a class for an expanded clone.

cdr3_length: 18
clone_size: -
j_call: TRBJ2-6
d_call: TRBD1
v_call: TRBV6-4
cdr3_nt: TGTGCCAGCAGTGACTCCTGGACAGGGGGCCTTGGGGCCAACGTCCTGACTTTC
cdr3_aa: CASSDSWTGGLGANVLTF

cdr3_length: 15
clone_size: -
j_call: TRBJ2-7
d_call: -
v_call: TRBV7-2
cdr3_nt: TGTGCCAGCAGCTTAGAAGCGGGCAGCTCCTACGAGCAGTACTTC
cdr3_aa: CASSLEAGSSYEQYF

cdr3_length: 17
clone_size: once
j_call: TRBJ1-2
d_call: -
v_call: TRBV7-9
cdr3_nt: TGTGCCAGCAGCTTAGGCGTGGACCTCCATAGGGGCTATGGCTACACCTTC
cdr3_aa: CASSLGVDLHRGYGYTF

cdr3_length: 14
clone_size: -
j_call: TRBJ2-5
d_call: -
v_call: TRBV7-2
cdr3_nt: TGTGCCAGCGGGGCGGCCTTAGTGGGGGAGACCCAGTACTTC
cdr3_aa: CASGAALVGETQYF

cdr3_length: 15
clone_size: -
j_call: TRBJ1-1
d_call: TRBD1
v_call: TRBV5-1
cdr3_nt: TGCGCCAGCAGCTCCGGACAGGGGGAATACACTGAAGCTTTCTTT
cdr3_aa: CASSSGQGEYTEAFF

cdr3_length: 15
clone_size: -
j_call: TRBJ2-7
d_call: -
v_call: TRBV4-1
cdr3_nt: TGCGCCAGCAGCCAAGATAGGACGGGATCCTACGAGCAGTACTTC
cdr3_aa: CASSQDRTGSYEQYF

cdr3_length: 15
clone_size: once
j_call: TRBJ1-5
d_call: -
v_call: TRBV9
cdr3_nt: TGTGCCAGCAGCGTAGACGCATATAGCAATCAGCCCCAGCATTTT
cdr3_aa: CASSVDAYSNQPQHF

cdr3_length: 15
clone_size: -
j_call: TRBJ2-1
d_call: TRBD2
v_call: TRBV7-9
cdr3_nt: TGTGCCAGCAGCCCCCTAGGGACTATCTACAATGAGCAGTTCTTC
cdr3_aa: CASSPLGTIYNEQFF

cdr3_length: 15
clone_size: once
j_call: TRBJ1-3
d_call: -
v_call: TRBV2
cdr3_nt: TGTGCCAGCAGTGGACAGTTCTACTCTGGAAACACCATATATTTT
cdr3_aa: CASSGQFYSGNTIYF

cdr3_length: 16
clone_size: -
j_call: TRBJ2-7
d_call: TRBD2
v_call: TRBV13
cdr3_nt: TGTGCCAGCAGCTTAGAGAGCGGGAGGGTTTTCGACGAGCAGTACTTC
cdr3_aa: CASSLESGRVFDEQYF

cdr3_length: 16
clone_size: -
j_call: TRBJ2-7
d_call: TRBD2
v_call: TRBV6-1
cdr3_nt: TGTGCCAGCAGTGAATATTTCGGACTAGCGGGAGTTGAGCAGTACTTC
cdr3_aa: CASSEYFGLAGVEQYF

cdr3_length: 13
clone_size: -
j_call: TRBJ2-1
d_call: -
v_call: TRBV5-1
cdr3_nt: TGCGCCAGCAGCTTGAGTGAGGCCAATGAGCAGTTCTTC
cdr3_aa: CASSLSEANEQFF

cdr3_length: 16
clone_size: once
j_call: TRBJ2-5
d_call: TRBD1
v_call: TRBV7-6
cdr3_nt: TGTGCCAGCAGCTTAGCGGTGACAGGGGCCTGGGGGACCCAGTACTTC
cdr3_aa: CASSLAVTGAWGTQYF

cdr3_length: 14
clone_size: -
j_call: TRBJ1-2
d_call: -
v_call: TRBV19
cdr3_nt: TGTGCCAGTAGTATGGGACGAGGGGTGGGTGGCTACACCTTC
cdr3_aa: CASSMGRGVGGYTF

cdr3_length: 15
clone_size: -
j_call: TRBJ2-1
d_call: TRBD2
v_call: TRBV29-1
cdr3_nt: TGCAGCGTTAAGGGACTAGCGGAAAGTTACAATGAGCAGTTCTTC
cdr3_aa: CSVKGLAESYNEQFF

cdr3_length: 15
clone_size: -
j_call: TRBJ2-1
d_call: -
v_call: TRBV19
cdr3_nt: TGTGCCAGTAGTATCCAGCGGGTTAGTTACAATGAGCAGTTCTTC
cdr3_aa: CASSIQRVSYNEQFF

cdr3_length: 15
clone_size: -
j_call: TRBJ2-7
d_call: -
v_call: TRBV27
cdr3_nt: TGTGCCAGCGGCAGGCCCGGGACTGGAATCTACGAGCAGTACTTC
cdr3_aa: CASGRPGTGIYEQYF

cdr3_length: 16
clone_size: -
j_call: TRBJ1-4
d_call: -
v_call: TRBV27
cdr3_nt: TGTGCCAGCAGTTTAACTGGCCGGCGGTCTAATGAAAAACTGTTTTTT
cdr3_aa: CASSLTGRRSNEKLFF

cdr3_length: 14
clone_size: -
j_call: TRBJ2-5
d_call: -
v_call: TRBV5-4
cdr3_nt: TGTGCCAGCAGCCCTAAGGCAGGGCCAGAGACCCAGTACTTC
cdr3_aa: CASSPKAGPETQYF

cdr3_length: 18
clone_size: -
j_call: TRBJ2-7
d_call: -
v_call: TRBV4-2
cdr3_nt: TGTGCCAGCAGCCAAGTACCTTCGGACCTAGGGACCTCCTACGAGCAGTACTTC
cdr3_aa: CASSQVPSDLGTSYEQYF

cdr3_length: 16
clone_size: -
j_call: TRBJ2-1
d_call: -
v_call: TRBV4-2
cdr3_nt: TGTGCCAGCAGCCGAAATGAGTTTTCCGCTAACAATGAGCAGTTCTTC
cdr3_aa: CASSRNEFSANNEQFF

cdr3_length: 15
clone_size: few
j_call: TRBJ2-3
d_call: -
v_call: TRBV11-2
cdr3_nt: TGTGCCAGCAGCTTAGATGGGGGATTCACAGATACGCAGTATTTT
cdr3_aa: CASSLDGGFTDTQYF

cdr3_length: 15
clone_size: -
j_call: TRBJ2-7
d_call: TRBD2
v_call: TRBV4-1
cdr3_nt: TGCGCCAGCAGCCAAGATGTAACTAGCGGGAGTCTGAAGTACTTC
cdr3_aa: CASSQDVTSGSLKYF

cdr3_length: 15
clone_size: few
j_call: TRBJ2-2
d_call: -
v_call: TRBV9
cdr3_nt: TGTGCCAGCAGCGTAGAGGACGCGAACACCGGGGAGCTGTTTTTT
cdr3_aa: CASSVEDANTGELFF

cdr3_length: 18
clone_size: few
j_call: TRBJ2-1
d_call: -
v_call: TRBV5-4
cdr3_nt: TGTGCCAGCAGCTTGGCCGGACTGGGGCTAGCGTCAGTCAATGAGCAGTTCTTC
cdr3_aa: CASSLAGLGLASVNEQFF

cdr3_length: 13
clone_size: -
j_call: TRBJ2-3
d_call: -
v_call: TRBV29-1
cdr3_nt: TGCAGCGGCCGACATTCTAGCACAGATACGCAGTATTTT
cdr3_aa: CSGRHSSTDTQYF

cdr3_length: 14
clone_size: -
j_call: TRBJ2-1
d_call: -
v_call: TRBV6-5
cdr3_nt: TGTGCCAGCAGTGCCGGGGAGCCGGGGCATGAGCAGTTCTTC
cdr3_aa: CASSAGEPGHEQFF

cdr3_length: 13
clone_size: -
j_call: TRBJ2-3
d_call: -
v_call: TRBV29-1
cdr3_nt: TGCAGCACGGCTAGCCGACCCACAGATACGCAGTATTTT
cdr3_aa: CSTASRPTDTQYF

cdr3_length: 13
clone_size: -
j_call: TRBJ2-1
d_call: TRBD2
v_call: TRBV30
cdr3_nt: TGTGCCTGGACTAGCGGGGGGTACAATGAGCAGTTCTTC
cdr3_aa: CAWTSGGYNEQFF

cdr3_length: 14
clone_size: -
j_call: TRBJ2-7
d_call: TRBD1
v_call: TRBV5-1
cdr3_nt: TGCGCCAGCAGCCAAAGGGACAGAATTTACGAGCAGTACTTC
cdr3_aa: CASSQRDRIYEQYF

cdr3_length: 11
clone_size: -
j_call: TRBJ2-1
d_call: -
v_call: TRBV5-6
cdr3_nt: TGTGCCAGCAGCGTGGGTGGTGAGCAGTTCTTC
cdr3_aa: CASSVGGEQFF

cdr3_length: 18
clone_size: once
j_call: TRBJ2-1
d_call: TRBD1
v_call: TRBV5-8
cdr3_nt: TGTGCCAGCAGCTTGGTTGGTCGGACAGGAACCCCCCGTAGTGAGCAGTTCTTC
cdr3_aa: CASSLVGRTGTPRSEQFF

cdr3_length: 13
clone_size: -
j_call: TRBJ2-7
d_call: -
v_call: TRBV4-1
cdr3_nt: TGCGCCAGCAGCCAGGGGCGAAACTACGAGCAGTACTTC
cdr3_aa: CASSQGRNYEQYF

cdr3_length: 15
clone_size: -
j_call: TRBJ1-5
d_call: -
v_call: TRBV29-1
cdr3_nt: TGCAGCGTTGTATTTCCGGGGCTCGGCAATCAGCCCCAGCATTTT
cdr3_aa: CSVVFPGLGNQPQHF

cdr3_length: 12
clone_size: few
j_call: TRBJ1-5
d_call: -
v_call: TRBV2
cdr3_nt: TGTGCCAGCAGCGCGGAACTCCAGCCCCAGCATTTT
cdr3_aa: CASSAELQPQHF

cdr3_length: 14
clone_size: -
j_call: TRBJ2-1
d_call: -
v_call: TRBV7-9
cdr3_nt: TGTGCCAGCAGCTTCCCGGGACGGGCGCACGAGCAGTTCTTC
cdr3_aa: CASSFPGRAHEQFF

cdr3_length: 14
clone_size: -
j_call: TRBJ2-1
d_call: -
v_call: TRBV7-6
cdr3_nt: TGTGCCAGCAGCCGAGACGGAGAGTATAATGAGCAGTTCTTC
cdr3_aa: CASSRDGEYNEQFF

cdr3_length: 13
clone_size: -
j_call: TRBJ2-3
d_call: TRBD1
v_call: TRBV28
cdr3_nt: TGTGCCAGCAGGGGACAGGGCCCAGATACGCAGTATTTT
cdr3_aa: CASRGQGPDTQYF

cdr3_length: 15
clone_size: -
j_call: TRBJ2-7
d_call: -
v_call: TRBV5-1
cdr3_nt: TGCGCCAGCAGCTTGGAGGTTCGGGGAACCTACGAGCAGTACTTC
cdr3_aa: CASSLEVRGTYEQYF

cdr3_length: 14
clone_size: once
j_call: TRBJ2-1
d_call: -
v_call: TRBV11-3
cdr3_nt: TGTGCCAGCAGTCTGAGCGAGAGCTTCAATGAGCAGTTCTTC
cdr3_aa: CASSLSESFNEQFF

cdr3_length: 17
clone_size: -
j_call: TRBJ2-3
d_call: -
v_call: TRBV15
cdr3_nt: TGTGCCACCAGCAGAGTCGGGCAATATAGGGGCACAGATACGCAGTATTTT
cdr3_aa: CATSRVGQYRGTDTQYF

cdr3_length: 15
clone_size: few
j_call: TRBJ2-1
d_call: TRBD2
v_call: TRBV7-3
cdr3_nt: TGTGCCAGCAGCTTTATTCTAGCGGGAATGAATGAGCAGTTCTTC
cdr3_aa: CASSFILAGMNEQFF

cdr3_length: 14
clone_size: -
j_call: TRBJ2-7
d_call: -
v_call: TRBV29-1
cdr3_nt: TGCAGCGTTGAAGATAAGGGGTTCACCTACGAGCAGTACTTC
cdr3_aa: CSVEDKGFTYEQYF

cdr3_length: 14
clone_size: once
j_call: TRBJ1-4
d_call: TRBD1
v_call: TRBV28
cdr3_nt: TGTGCCACAGGGGGAGGGGTAACTAATGAAAAACTGTTTTTT
cdr3_aa: CATGGGVTNEKLFF

cdr3_length: 15
clone_size: -
j_call: TRBJ2-1
d_call: TRBD2
v_call: TRBV5-1
cdr3_nt: TGCGCAAGCAGGGAGGGCGGGCCGGGTTACAATGAGCAGTTCTTC
cdr3_aa: CASREGGPGYNEQFF

cdr3_length: 14
clone_size: few
j_call: TRBJ2-2
d_call: -
v_call: TRBV18
cdr3_nt: TGTGCCAGCTCACCAGGACCCCTCCCCGGGGAGCTGTTTTTT
cdr3_aa: CASSPGPLPGELFF

cdr3_length: 15
clone_size: -
j_call: TRBJ1-5
d_call: TRBD1
v_call: TRBV11-2
cdr3_nt: TGTGCCAGCAGCTTAGGGGACAGCCCTAATCAGCCCCAGCATTTT
cdr3_aa: CASSLGDSPNQPQHF

cdr3_length: 12
clone_size: few
j_call: TRBJ2-7
d_call: TRBD2
v_call: TRBV2
cdr3_nt: TGTGCCAGCAGCGGGAGGTCCTACGAGCAGTACTTC
cdr3_aa: CASSGRSYEQYF

cdr3_length: 18
clone_size: -
j_call: TRBJ2-5
d_call: TRBD2
v_call: TRBV2
cdr3_nt: TGTGCCAGCAGTGACGCGTCTAGCGGGGGTCTTGTGGGAGAGACCCAGTACTTC
cdr3_aa: CASSDASSGGLVGETQYF

cdr3_length: 15
clone_size: once
j_call: TRBJ2-7
d_call: TRBD1
v_call: TRBV27
cdr3_nt: TGTGCCAGCAGTTCCCCCGGACAGGGGGGTCACGAGCAGTACTTC
cdr3_aa: CASSSPGQGGHEQYF

cdr3_length: 17
clone_size: once
j_call: TRBJ1-5
d_call: -
v_call: TRBV23-1
cdr3_nt: TGCGCCAGCAGTCAAGTGACAGGACGATCTCGGAATCAGCCCCAGCATTTT
cdr3_aa: CASSQVTGRSRNQPQHF

cdr3_length: 13
clone_size: -
j_call: TRBJ2-3
d_call: -
v_call: TRBV6-1
cdr3_nt: TGTGCCAGCGATGGACACTACACAGATACGCAGTATTTT
cdr3_aa: CASDGHYTDTQYF

cdr3_length: 15
clone_size: -
j_call: TRBJ1-1
d_call: -
v_call: TRBV28
cdr3_nt: TGTGCCAGCAGGAGCGTTTGGGGATACGACACTGAAGCTTTCTTT
cdr3_aa: CASRSVWGYDTEAFF

cdr3_length: 19
clone_size: -
j_call: TRBJ2-1
d_call: -
v_call: TRBV4-3
cdr3_nt: TGCGCCAGCAGCCAACTTCTGGGGGTAGCGGTAGGCTCCTACAATGAGCAGTTCTTC
cdr3_aa: CASSQLLGVAVGSYNEQFF

cdr3_length: 11
clone_size: -
j_call: TRBJ2-7
d_call: -
v_call: TRBV7-9
cdr3_nt: TGTGCCAGCAGCTTAGGGGCCGAGCAGTACTTC
cdr3_aa: CASSLGAEQYF

cdr3_length: 13
clone_size: -
j_call: TRBJ2-7
d_call: -
v_call: TRBV5-1
cdr3_nt: TGCGCCAGCAGCTTGACTGGTACCTACGAGCAGTACTTC
cdr3_aa: CASSLTGTYEQYF

cdr3_length: 14
clone_size: few
j_call: TRBJ1-5
d_call: -
v_call: TRBV10-2
cdr3_nt: TGCGCCAGCAGTTCCAGTAATAGCAATCAGCCCCAGCATTTT
cdr3_aa: CASSSSNSNQPQHF

cdr3_length: 14
clone_size: -
j_call: TRBJ2-7
d_call: -
v_call: TRBV9
cdr3_nt: TGTGCCAGCAGCTATACTAGCTCCTCATTAGAGCAGTACTTC
cdr3_aa: CASSYTSSSLEQYF

cdr3_length: 14
clone_size: -
j_call: TRBJ2-7
d_call: -
v_call: TRBV7-2
cdr3_nt: TGTGCCAGCAGCTTAGCGTGGACCTCCTACGAGCAGTACTTC
cdr3_aa: CASSLAWTSYEQYF

cdr3_length: 16
clone_size: -
j_call: TRBJ2-2
d_call: -
v_call: TRBV5-1
cdr3_nt: TGCGCCAGCAGCTTGAGCAGCAGATCGAACACCGGGGAGCTGTTTTTT
cdr3_aa: CASSLSSRSNTGELFF